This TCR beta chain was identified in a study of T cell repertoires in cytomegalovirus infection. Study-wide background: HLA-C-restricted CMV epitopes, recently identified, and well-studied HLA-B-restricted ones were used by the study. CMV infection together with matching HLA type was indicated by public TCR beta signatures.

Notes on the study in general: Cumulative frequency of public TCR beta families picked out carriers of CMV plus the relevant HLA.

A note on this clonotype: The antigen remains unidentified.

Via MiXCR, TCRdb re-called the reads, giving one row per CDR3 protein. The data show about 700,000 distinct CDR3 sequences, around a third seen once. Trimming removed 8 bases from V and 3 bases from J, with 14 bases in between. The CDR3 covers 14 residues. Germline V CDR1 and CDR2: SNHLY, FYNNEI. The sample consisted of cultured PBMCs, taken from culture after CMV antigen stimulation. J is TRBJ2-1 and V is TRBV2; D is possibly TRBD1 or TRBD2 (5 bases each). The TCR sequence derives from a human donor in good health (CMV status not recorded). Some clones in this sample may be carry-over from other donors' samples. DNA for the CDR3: TGTGCCAGCCGGGACGACCGGCGCTACAATGAGCAGTTCTTC. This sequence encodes CASRDDRRYNEQFF.